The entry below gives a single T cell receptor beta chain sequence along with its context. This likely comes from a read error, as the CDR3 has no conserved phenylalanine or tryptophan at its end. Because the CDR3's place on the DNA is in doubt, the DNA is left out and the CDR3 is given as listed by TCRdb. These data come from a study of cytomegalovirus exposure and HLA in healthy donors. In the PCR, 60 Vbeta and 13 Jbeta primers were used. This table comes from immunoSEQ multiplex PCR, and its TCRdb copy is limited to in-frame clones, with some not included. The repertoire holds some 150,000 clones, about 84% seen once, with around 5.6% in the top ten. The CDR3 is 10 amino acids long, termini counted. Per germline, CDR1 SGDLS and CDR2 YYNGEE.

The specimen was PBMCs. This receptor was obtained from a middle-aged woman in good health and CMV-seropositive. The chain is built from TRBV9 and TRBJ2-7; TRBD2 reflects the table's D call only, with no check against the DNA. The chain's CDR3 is CASSPRKEGL.